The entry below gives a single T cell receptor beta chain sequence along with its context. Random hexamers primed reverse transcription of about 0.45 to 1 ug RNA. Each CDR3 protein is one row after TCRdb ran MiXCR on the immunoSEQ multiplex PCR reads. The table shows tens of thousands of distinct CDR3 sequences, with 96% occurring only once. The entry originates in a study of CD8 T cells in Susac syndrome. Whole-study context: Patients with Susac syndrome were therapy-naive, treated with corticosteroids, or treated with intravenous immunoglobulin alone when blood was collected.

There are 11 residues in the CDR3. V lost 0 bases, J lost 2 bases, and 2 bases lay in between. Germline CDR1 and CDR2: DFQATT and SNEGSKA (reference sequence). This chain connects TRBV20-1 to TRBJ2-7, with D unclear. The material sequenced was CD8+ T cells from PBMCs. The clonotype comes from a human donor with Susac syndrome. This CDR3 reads CSARDTYEQYF. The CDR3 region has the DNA TGCAGTGCTAGAGATACCTACGAGCAGTACTTC.